These 9 T cell receptor beta chains were sequenced from one sample in a study of shared T cell receptors in the human thymus. Some clones are missing from TCRdb's copy, which holds only in-frame ones; the method was immunoSEQ multiplex PCR. The sample comprises roughly 410,000 clones, around 95% of which are singletons, and around 0.019% rests with the top ten. Material for sequencing was thymocytes. The source is a human donor.

As DNA, the CDR3 is TGCGCCAGCAGCAGTAGGCGGTGGTGGGAGTGGCCAGATACGCAGTATTTT. Translation: CASSSRRWWEWPDTQYF. This chain uses TRBV5-1 with TRBJ2-3, with D possibly matching TRBD2 (5 bases). Trimming took 4 bases from V and 4 from J, leaving 22 bases between them. The CDR3 runs 17 residues. Germline values: CDR1 SGHRS, CDR2 YFSETQ. The full variable domain, with the rest looked up from reference TRBV5-1 and TRBJ2-3, is KAGVTQTPRYLIKTRGQQVTLSCSPISGHRSVSWYQQTPGQGLQFLFEYFSETQRNKGNFPGRFSGRQFSNSRSEMNVSTLELGDSALYLCASSSRRWWEWPDTQYFGPGTRLTVL.

The genes are TRBV7-6 and TRBJ2-7; 8 nucleotides align to TRBD1. Germline CDR1 and CDR2: SGHVS and FNYEAQ. Trimming removed 0 bases from V and 2 bases from J; junction bases left unmatched: 6. The CDR3 has 16 residues. Here the CDR3 DNA reads TGTGCCAGCAGCTTAGCCCCAGGGACAGGTACCTACGAGCAGTACTTC. Its translation is CASSLAPGTGTYEQYF.

Of note for this clone: The junction and the germline gene differ at one end; a read error may be behind it. The DNA of the CDR3 is TGTGCTAGCAGCCAATCCGATCGGGGCGAGCAGTACTTC. This gives the protein CASSQSDRGEQYF. This chain joins TRBV7-7 and TRBJ2-7; tentatively, D is TRBD2 (5 bases). The CDR3 sequence is 13 residues long. Germline V lookup: CDR1 SSHAT, CDR2 FNYEAQ (reference sequence).

The chain combines TRBV6-1 with TRBJ2-2, with 8 bases identical to TRBD1. The germline CDR1 and CDR2 sequences are MNHNS and SASEGT. The CDR3 extends over 17 amino acids. After removal of 1 base from V and 1 base from J, the junction contained 5 bases not matched to a gene. CDR3 residues: CASSEETGTGNTGELFF. As DNA, the CDR3 is TGTGCCAGCAGTGAAGAAACCGGGACAGGGAACACCGGGGAGCTGTTTTTT.

This chain uses TRBV7-2 with TRBJ2-7, with unresolved D. Germline values: CDR1 SGHTA, CDR2 FQGNSA. There are 11 residues in the CDR3. Trimming pared 5 bases from V and 2 bases from J, leaving 4 bases between. The CDR3 DNA follows: TGTGCCAGCAGCGCCGCCTACGAGCAGTACTTC. This sequence encodes CASSAAYEQYF. Complete variable domain (other parts from reference TRBV7-2 and TRBJ2-7): GAGVSQSPSNKVTEKGKDVELRCDPISGHTALYWYRQSLGQGLEFLIYFQGNSAPDKSGLPSDRFSAERTGGSVSTLTIQRTQQEDSAVYLCASSAAYEQYFGPGTRLTVT.

This chain joins TRBV11-1 and TRBJ2-5; D remains unclear. Germline V lookup: CDR1 SGHAT, CDR2 FQDESV (reference sequence). This CDR3 has 15 amino acids. The V gene lost 5 bases and the J gene lost 5 bases, with 18 bases spanning the gap. CDR3 in amino acids: CASSPRLNEWETQYF. The CDR3 region has the DNA TGTGCCAGCAGCCCCAGACTGAATGAATGGGAGACCCAGTACTTC.

The chain is built from TRBV5-1 and TRBJ2-6; either TRBD1 or TRBD2 may supply D (7 bases each). Between the trimmed V and J ends, which lost 4 bases and 0 bases, there was a span of 23 bases. The CDR3 extends over 20 amino acids. CDR1 and CDR2 (germline): SGHRS, YFSETQ. The CDR3 nucleotides are TGCGCCAGCAGCGAACCCCCAGGGGGAGGGCTTTTCTCTGGGGCCAACGTCCTGACTTTC. Translation gives CASSEPPGGGLFSGANVLTF.

The chain carries TRBV4-2 and TRBJ2-3; 10 bases agree with TRBD2. V lost 6 bases to trimming and J lost 2 bases; unmatched junction nucleotides: 2. CDR1 and CDR2 from the germline V gene are LGHNA and YNFKEQ. The CDR3 runs 14 residues. In nucleotides, the CDR3 is TGTGCCAGCAGAGCGGGAGGGTCCACAGATACGCAGTATTTT. It yields the protein CASRAGGSTDTQYF.

V is TRBV9 and J is TRBJ2-3; 9 bases fit TRBD2. The CDR3 sequence is 16 residues long. J lost 4 bases, V lost 2 bases, and 8 bases had no gene match. Germline lookup yields CDR1 SGDLS and CDR2 YYNGEE. The CDR3 DNA reads TGTGCCAGCAGCGTTAGACTAGCGGAGGGGTCAGATACGCAGTATTTT. This translates into CASSVRLAEGSDTQYF.